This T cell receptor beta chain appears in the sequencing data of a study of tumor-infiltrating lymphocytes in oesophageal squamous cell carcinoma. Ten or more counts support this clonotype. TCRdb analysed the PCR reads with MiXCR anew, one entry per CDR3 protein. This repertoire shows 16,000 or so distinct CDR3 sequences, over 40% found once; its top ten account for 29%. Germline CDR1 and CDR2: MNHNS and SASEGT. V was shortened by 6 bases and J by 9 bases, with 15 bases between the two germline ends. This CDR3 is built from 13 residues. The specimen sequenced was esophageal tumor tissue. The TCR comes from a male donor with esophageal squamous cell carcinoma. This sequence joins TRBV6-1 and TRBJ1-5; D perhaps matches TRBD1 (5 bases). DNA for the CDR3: TGTGCCAGCAGGGGGGAGGTGGGAGGGCCCCAGCATTTT. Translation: CASRGEVGGPQHF.